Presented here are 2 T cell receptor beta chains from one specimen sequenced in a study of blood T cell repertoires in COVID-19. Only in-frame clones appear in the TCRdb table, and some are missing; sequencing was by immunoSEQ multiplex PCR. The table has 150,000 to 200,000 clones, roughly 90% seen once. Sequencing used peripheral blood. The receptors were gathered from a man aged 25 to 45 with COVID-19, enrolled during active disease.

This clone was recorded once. The DNA for the CDR3 is TGTGCCAGCAGCAAAACTTGGGGAGGGGTGGCCACCGGGGAGCTGTTTTTT. Amino acid sequence: CASSKTWGGVATGELFF. The V gene is TRBV21-1, the J gene TRBJ2-2; TRBD2 is the table's D call and was not checked against the DNA. TRBV21-1 is recorded as a pseudogene. The CDR3 contains 17 residues.

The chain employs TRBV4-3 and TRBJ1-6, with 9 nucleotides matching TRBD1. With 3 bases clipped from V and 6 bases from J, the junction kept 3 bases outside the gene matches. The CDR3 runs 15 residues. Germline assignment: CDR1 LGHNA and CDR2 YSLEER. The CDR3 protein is CASSQGTGSNSPLHF. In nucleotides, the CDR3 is TGCGCCAGCAGCCAGGGGACAGGGTCTAATTCACCCCTCCACTTT.